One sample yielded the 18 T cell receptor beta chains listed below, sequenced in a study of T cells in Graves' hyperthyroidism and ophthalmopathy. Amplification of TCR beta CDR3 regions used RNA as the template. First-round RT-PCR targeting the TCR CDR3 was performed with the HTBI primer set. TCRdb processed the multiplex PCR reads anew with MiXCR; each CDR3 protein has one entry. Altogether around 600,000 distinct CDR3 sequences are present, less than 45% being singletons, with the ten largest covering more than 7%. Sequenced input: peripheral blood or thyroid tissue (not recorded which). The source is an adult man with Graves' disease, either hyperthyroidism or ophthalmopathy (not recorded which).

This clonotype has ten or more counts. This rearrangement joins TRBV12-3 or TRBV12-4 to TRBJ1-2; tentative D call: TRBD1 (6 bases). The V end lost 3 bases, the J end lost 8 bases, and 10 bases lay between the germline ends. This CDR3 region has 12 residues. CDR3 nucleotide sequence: TGTGCCAGCAGTTTTCAGGGGTACGGCTACACCTTC. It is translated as CASSFQGYGYTF.

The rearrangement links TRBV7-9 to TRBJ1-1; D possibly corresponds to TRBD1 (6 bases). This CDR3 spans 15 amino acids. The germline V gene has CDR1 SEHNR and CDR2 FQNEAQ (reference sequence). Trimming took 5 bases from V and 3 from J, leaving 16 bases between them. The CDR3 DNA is TGTGCCAGCAGCCAGGCACAGGGCTCACACACTGAAGCTTTCTTT. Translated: CASSQAQGSHTEAFF.

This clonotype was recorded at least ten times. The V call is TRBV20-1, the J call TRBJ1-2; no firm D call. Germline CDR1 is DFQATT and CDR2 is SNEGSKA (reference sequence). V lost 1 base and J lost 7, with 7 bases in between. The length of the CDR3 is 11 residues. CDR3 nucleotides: TGCAGTGCTAGAGTCAAAGGTGGCTACACCTTC. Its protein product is CSARVKGGYTF.

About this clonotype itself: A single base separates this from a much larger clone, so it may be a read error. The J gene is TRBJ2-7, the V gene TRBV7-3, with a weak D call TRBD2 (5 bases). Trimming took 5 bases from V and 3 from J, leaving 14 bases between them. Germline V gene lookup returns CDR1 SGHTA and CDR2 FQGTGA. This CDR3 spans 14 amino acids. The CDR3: CASSPWTRGYEQYF. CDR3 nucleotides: TGTGCCAGCAGCCCTTGGACTCGCGGCTACGAGCAGTACTTC.

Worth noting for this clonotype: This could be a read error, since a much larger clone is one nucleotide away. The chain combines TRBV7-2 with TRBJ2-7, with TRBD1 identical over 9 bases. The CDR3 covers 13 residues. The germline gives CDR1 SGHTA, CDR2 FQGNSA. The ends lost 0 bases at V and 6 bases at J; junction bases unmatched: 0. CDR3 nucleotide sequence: TGTGCCAGCAGCTTAGCGGACAGGGGCGAGCAGTACTTC. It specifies CASSLADRGEQYF.

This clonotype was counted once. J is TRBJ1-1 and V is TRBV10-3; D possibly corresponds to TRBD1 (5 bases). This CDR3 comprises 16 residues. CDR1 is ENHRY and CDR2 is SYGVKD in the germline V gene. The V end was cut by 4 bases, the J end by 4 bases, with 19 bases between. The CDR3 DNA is TGTGCCATCAGTGCTAGTCGGCCGGGGGGGGGCACTGAAGCTTTCTTT. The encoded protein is CAISASRPGGGTEAFF.

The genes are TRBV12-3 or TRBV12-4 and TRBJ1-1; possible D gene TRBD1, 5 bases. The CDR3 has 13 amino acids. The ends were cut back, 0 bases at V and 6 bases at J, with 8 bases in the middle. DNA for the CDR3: TGTGCCAGCAGTTTAGCAGGGGTCTCTGAAGCTTTCTTT. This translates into CASSLAGVSEAFF.

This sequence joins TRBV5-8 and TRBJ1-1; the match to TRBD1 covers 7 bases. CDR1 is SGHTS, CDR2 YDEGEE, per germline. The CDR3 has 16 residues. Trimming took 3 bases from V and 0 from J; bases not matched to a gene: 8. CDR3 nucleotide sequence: TGTGCCAGCAGCTCCCGGGACAGAGACTTGAACACTGAAGCTTTCTTT. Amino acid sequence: CASSSRDRDLNTEAFF.

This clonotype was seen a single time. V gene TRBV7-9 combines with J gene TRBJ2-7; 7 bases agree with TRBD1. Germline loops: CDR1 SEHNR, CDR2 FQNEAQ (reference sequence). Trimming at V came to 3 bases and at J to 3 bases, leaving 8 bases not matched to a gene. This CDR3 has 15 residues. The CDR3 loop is CASSFRDSSGYEQYF. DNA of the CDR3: TGTGCCAGCAGCTTCCGGGACAGCAGCGGCTACGAGCAGTACTTC.

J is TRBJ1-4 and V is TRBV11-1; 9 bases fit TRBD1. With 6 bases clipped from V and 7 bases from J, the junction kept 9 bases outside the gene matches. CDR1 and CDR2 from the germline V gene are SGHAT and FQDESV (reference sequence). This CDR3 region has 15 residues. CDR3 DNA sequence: TGTGCCAGCAGTGTCTCCGGGACAGGGTTTGAAAAACTGTTTTTT. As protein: CASSVSGTGFEKLFF.

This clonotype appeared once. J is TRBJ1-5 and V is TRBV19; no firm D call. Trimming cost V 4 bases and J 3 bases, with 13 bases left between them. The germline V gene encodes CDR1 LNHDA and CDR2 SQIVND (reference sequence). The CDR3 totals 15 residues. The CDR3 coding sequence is TGTGCCAGTAGTACCTCAGAAATTATCAATCAGCCCCAGCATTTT. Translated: CASSTSEIINQPQHF.

Here the CDR3 DNA reads TGTGCCAGCAGCTTGGCCCCCGGGACTAGCGGCTCCTACGAGCAGTACTTC. Translation: CASSLAPGTSGSYEQYF. The chain couples TRBV25-1 to TRBJ2-7; 11 bases line up with TRBD2. This CDR3 has 17 amino acids. With 6 bases clipped from V and 0 bases from J, the junction kept 10 bases outside the gene matches. CDR1 is MGHDK, CDR2 SYGVNS, per germline.

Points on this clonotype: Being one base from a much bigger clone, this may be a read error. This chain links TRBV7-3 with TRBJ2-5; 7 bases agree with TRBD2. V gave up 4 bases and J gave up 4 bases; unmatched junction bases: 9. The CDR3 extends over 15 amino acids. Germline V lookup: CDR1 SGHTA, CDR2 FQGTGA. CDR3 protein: CASSSAGRAVETQYF. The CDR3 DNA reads TGTGCCAGCAGCTCAGCAGGGAGGGCGGTAGAGACCCAGTACTTC.

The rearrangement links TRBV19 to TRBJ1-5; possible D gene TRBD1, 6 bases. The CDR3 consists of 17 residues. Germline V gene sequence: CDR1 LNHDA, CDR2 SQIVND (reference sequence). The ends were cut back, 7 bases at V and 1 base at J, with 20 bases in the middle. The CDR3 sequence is CASTSRGGAWSNQPQHF. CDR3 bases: TGTGCCAGTACGAGTAGGGGGGGCGCCTGGAGCAATCAGCCCCAGCATTTT.

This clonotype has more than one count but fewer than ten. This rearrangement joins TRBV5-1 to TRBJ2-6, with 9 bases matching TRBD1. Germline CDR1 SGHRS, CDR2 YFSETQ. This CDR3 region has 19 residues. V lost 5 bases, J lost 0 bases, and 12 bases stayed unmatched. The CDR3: CASSTTGTGPVSGANVLTF. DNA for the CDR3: TGCGCCAGCAGTACCACCGGGACAGGGCCCGTCTCTGGGGCCAACGTCCTGACTTTC.

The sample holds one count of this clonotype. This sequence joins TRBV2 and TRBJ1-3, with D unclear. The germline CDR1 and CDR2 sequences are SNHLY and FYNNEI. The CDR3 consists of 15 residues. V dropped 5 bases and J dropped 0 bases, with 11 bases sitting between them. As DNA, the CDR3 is TGTGCCAGCAGTTACTCGGACGGCTCTGGAAACACCATATATTTT. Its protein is CASSYSDGSGNTIYF.

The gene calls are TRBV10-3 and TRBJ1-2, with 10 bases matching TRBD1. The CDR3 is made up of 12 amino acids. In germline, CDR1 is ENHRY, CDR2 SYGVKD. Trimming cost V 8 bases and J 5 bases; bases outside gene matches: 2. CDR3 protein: CAIGGQGYGYTF. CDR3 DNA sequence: TGTGCCATCGGGGGACAGGGGTATGGCTACACCTTC.

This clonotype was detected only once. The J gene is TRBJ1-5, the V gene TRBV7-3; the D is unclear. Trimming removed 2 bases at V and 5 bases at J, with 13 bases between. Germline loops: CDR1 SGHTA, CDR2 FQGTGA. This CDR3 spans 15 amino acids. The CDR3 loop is CASSLGGTDYQPQHF. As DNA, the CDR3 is TGTGCCAGCAGCTTAGGAGGCACGGACTATCAGCCCCAGCATTTT.